The sequence of this TCR beta chain was determined in a study of T cell responses to AZD1222 COVID-19 vaccine. Unmatched junction bases numbered 7, after V lost 6 bases and J lost 2 bases. CDR3 size: 14 residues. CDR1 is LNHDA, CDR2 SQIVND, per germline (reference sequence). Data came from immunoSEQ multiplex PCR; TCRdb stores just in-frame clones and leaves some out. The sample carries fewer than 70,000 clones, about 91% recorded once. Sequenced material: peripheral blood, taken 28 days after the second AZD1222 dose. This TCR was sampled from an adult who received the AZD1222 COVID-19 vaccine. The chain links TRBV19 to TRBJ2-7; 7 nucleotides line up with TRBD1. As DNA, the CDR3 is TGTGCCAGTAGCCTCGACAGGGCTGCCTACGAGCAGTACTTC. Its translation: CASSLDRAAYEQYF.